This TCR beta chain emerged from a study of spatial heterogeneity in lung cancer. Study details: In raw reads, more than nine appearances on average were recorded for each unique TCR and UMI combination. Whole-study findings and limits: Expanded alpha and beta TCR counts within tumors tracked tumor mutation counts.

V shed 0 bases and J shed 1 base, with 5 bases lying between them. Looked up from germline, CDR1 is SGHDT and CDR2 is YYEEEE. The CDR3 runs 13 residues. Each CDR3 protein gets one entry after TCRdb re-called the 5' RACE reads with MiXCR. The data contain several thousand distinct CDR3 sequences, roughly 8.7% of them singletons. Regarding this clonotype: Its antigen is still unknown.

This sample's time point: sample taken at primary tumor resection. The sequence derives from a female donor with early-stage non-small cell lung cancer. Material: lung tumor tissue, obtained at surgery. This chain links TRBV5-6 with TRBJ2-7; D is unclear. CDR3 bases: TGTGCCAGCAGCTTGGCTGTTTCCTACGAGCAGTACTTC. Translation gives CASSLAVSYEQYF.